The sequence of this T cell receptor (beta chain) was determined in a study of cytomegalovirus exposure and HLA in healthy donors. The germline V gene encodes CDR1 GTSNPN and CDR2 SVGIG (reference sequence). The J segment lost 4 bases and the V segment lost 3 bases, leaving 11 bases of the junction unmatched. CDR3 length: 17 amino acids. This PCR relied on a set of 60 Vbeta primers and 13 Jbeta primers. Assay used: immunoSEQ multiplex PCR; TCRdb lists only in-frame clones, some missing. This table has over 150,000 clones, more than 60% appearing once. Sequenced input: PBMCs. J is TRBJ1-3 and V is TRBV30, with 11 bases that match TRBD1. This TCR came from a woman aged 40 to 50 in good health and CMV-seronegative. CDR3 amino acids: CAWSPGQGVEWGNTIYF. DNA for the CDR3: TGTGCCTGGAGCCCGGGACAGGGGGTTGAATGGGGAAACACCATATATTTT.